The 26 T cell receptor beta chains reported below all come from one sample, sequenced in a study of blood T cell repertoires in COVID-19. Libraries were prepared by immunoSEQ multiplex PCR; TCRdb keeps only in-frame clonotypes and omits some of them. The table lists 100,000 or so clones, roughly 90% of them singletons, with less than 2.5% in the top ten. The source material was peripheral blood. The origin of the receptors is a human donor with active COVID-19. The donor label of this sample is uncertain.

The chain carries TRBV18 and TRBJ1-1; TRBD1 matches 9 bases. The CDR3 extends over 15 amino acids. Germline CDR1 and CDR2: KGHSH and LQKENI. Trimming took 0 bases from V and 9 from J; bases not matched to a gene: 8. DNA for the CDR3: TGTGCCAGCTCACCACCTACCATTGGACAGGGGAAAGCTTTCTTT. It translates to CASSPPTIGQGKAFF.

The V gene is TRBV14, the J gene TRBJ1-2, with 9 bases matching TRBD1. Germline CDR1 SGHDN, CDR2 FVKESK. V shed 4 bases and J 4 bases; nucleotides not matched to a gene: 10. The CDR3 spans 16 residues. CDR3 in DNA: TGTGCCAGCAGCCCCGCCATGACAGGGGGGGCCTATGGCTACACCTTC. Translated, it gives CASSPAMTGGAYGYTF.

On this clone itself: Mismatch with germline at one junction end may stem from a read error. This chain links TRBV4-1 with TRBJ1-2; 8 bases map to TRBD1. The germline V gene has CDR1 MGHRA and CDR2 YSYEKL. The CDR3 sequence is 17 residues long. CDR3 bases: TGCGCCAGCAGTCAAGAGGAGACAGGGGCGGCCAACTATGGCTACACCTTC. It yields the protein CASSQEETGAANYGYTF.

This sequence joins TRBV20-1 and TRBJ2-7, with D unresolved. There are 11 residues in the CDR3. Trimming removed 5 bases at V and 1 base at J, with 6 bases between. Germline lookup yields CDR1 DFQATT and CDR2 SNEGSKA (reference sequence). DNA of the CDR3: TGCAGTGCTCTCCGGTCCTACGAGCAGTACTTC. It specifies CSALRSYEQYF.

The chain carries TRBV2 and TRBJ2-1, with 10 bases aligning to TRBD1. Germline CDR1 reads SNHLY; CDR2 reads FYNNEI. V lost 8 bases to trimming and J lost 9 bases; unmatched junction nucleotides: 10. CDR3 size: 14 residues. The CDR3 loop is CASVRDRGVTEQFF. The CDR3, as DNA: TGTGCCAGCGTCCGGGACAGGGGAGTCACTGAGCAGTTCTTC.

The V call is TRBV2, the J call TRBJ2-4, with TRBD2 identical over 12 bases. CDR1 and CDR2 from the germline V gene are SNHLY and FYNNEI. V was clipped by 8 bases and J by 1 base; unmatched bases: 6. The CDR3 sequence is 16 residues long. The CDR3 nucleotides are TGTGCCAGCGTGCTAGCGGGGGGGGAGGCCAAAAACATTCAGTACTTC. This sequence encodes CASVLAGGEAKNIQYF.

The chain employs TRBV5-1 and TRBJ2-7, with D possibly TRBD1 on 5 matching bases. Trimming cost V 3 bases and J 3 bases, with 10 bases left between them. This CDR3 has 13 residues. Germline V gene lookup returns CDR1 SGHRS and CDR2 YFSETQ. As DNA, the CDR3 is TGCGCCAGCAGCTGGCAGGGAAACTACGAGCAGTACTTC. This codes for CASSWQGNYEQYF.

The genes are TRBV9 and TRBJ2-1, with D possibly being TRBD2 (6 bases). The CDR3 runs to 17 residues. Trimming stripped 0 bases from V and 1 base from J, with 14 bases between. Germline CDR1 is SGDLS and CDR2 is YYNGEE. In nucleotides, the CDR3 is TGTGCCAGCAGCGTAGCCCCCCGGGGGAGTTCCTACAATGAGCAGTTCTTC. It yields the protein CASSVAPRGSSYNEQFF.

The V and J genes are TRBV18 and TRBJ2-4; 11 nucleotides align to TRBD1. With V trimmed by 4 bases and J by 8 bases, 10 bases remained unmatched. The CDR3 has 16 amino acids. CDR1 KGHSH and CDR2 LQKENI come from the germline V gene. The chain's CDR3 is CASSLGTGGSMDIQYF. CDR3 DNA sequence: TGTGCCAGCTCACTTGGGACAGGGGGGTCGATGGACATTCAGTACTTC.

The gene calls are TRBV29-1 and TRBJ1-4; tentatively, D is TRBD1 (6 bases). Germline V gene sequence: CDR1 SQVTM, CDR2 ANQGSEA. The CDR3 is 15 amino acids. The V gene lost 4 bases and the J gene lost 3 bases, with 15 bases spanning the gap. CDR3 residues: CSVADGQISNEKLFF. In DNA form, the CDR3 reads TGCAGCGTTGCTGACGGACAGATCTCTAATGAAAAACTGTTTTTT. Drawing the rest from reference TRBV29-1 and TRBJ1-4, the complete variable domain is SAVISQKPSRDICQRGTSLTIQCQVDSQVTMMFWYRQQPGQSLTLIATANQGSEATYESGFVIDKFPISRPNLTFSTLTVSNMSPEDSSIYLCSVADGQISNEKLFFGSGTQLSVL.

The chain carries TRBV11-2 and TRBJ2-3; TRBD2 is a possible D gene (5 bases). Trimming pared 1 base from V and 2 bases from J, leaving 10 bases between. Germline loops: CDR1 SGHAT, CDR2 FQNNGV. The CDR3 contains 15 residues. The CDR3 DNA sequence: TGTGCCAGCAGCTTAGGCCAAGCGGACACAGATACGCAGTATTTT. This sequence encodes CASSLGQADTDTQYF. The full variable domain, its missing parts supplied by reference TRBV11-2 and TRBJ2-3, is EAGVAQSPRYKIIEKRQSVAFWCNPISGHATLYWYQQILGQGPKLLIQFQNNGVVDDSQLPKDRFSAERLKGVDSTLKIQPAKLEDSAVYLCASSLGQADTDTQYFGPGTRLTVL.

There are a few counts of this clone. The V call is TRBV2, the J call TRBJ1-5; D possibly corresponds to TRBD1 (6 bases). V was shortened by 3 bases and J by 3 bases, with 24 bases between the two germline ends. Germline V gene lookup returns CDR1 SNHLY and CDR2 FYNNEI. CDR3 size: 19 residues. The CDR3 DNA sequence: TGTGCCAGCAGTGAGCGGACAGCCAGCCTCCTCGGCACCAATCAGCCCCAGCATTTT. It specifies CASSERTASLLGTNQPQHF.

This clone was seen only once. The CDR3 reads CASSLERASGGPADTQYF. The CDR3 DNA is TGTGCCAGCAGCTTAGAACGGGCTAGCGGGGGTCCCGCGGATACGCAGTATTTT. This chain joins TRBV7-8 and TRBJ2-3, with 10 positions matching TRBD2. V gave up 1 base and J gave up 6 bases; unmatched junction bases: 13. Germline CDR1 is SGHVS and CDR2 is FQNEAQ. The length of the CDR3 is 18 residues.

The chain is built from TRBV4-1 and TRBJ1-2; the D is unclear. Germline CDR1 is MGHRA and CDR2 is YSYEKL. The CDR3 contains 13 residues. V was clipped by 5 bases and J by 2 bases, with 9 bases between them. CDR3 loop: CASSEALNYGYTF. The CDR3 coding sequence is TGCGCCAGCAGCGAGGCTCTGAACTATGGCTACACCTTC.

The chain combines TRBV2 with TRBJ2-3, with D possibly being TRBD2 (7 bases). CDR1 SNHLY and CDR2 FYNNEI come from the germline V gene. The V end was cut by 7 bases, the J end by 3 bases, with 11 bases between. The CDR3 is 13 residues long. The CDR3 sequence is CASIGGPTDTQYF. The CDR3 region has the DNA TGTGCCAGCATCGGGGGGCCTACAGATACGCAGTATTTT.

V usage is TRBV5-1 and J usage is TRBJ1-1; D is uncertain. The CDR3 runs 13 residues. The ends were cut back, 0 bases at V and 0 bases at J, with 3 bases in the middle. Germline V gene data show CDR1 as SGHRS and CDR2 as YFSETQ. Here the CDR3 reads CASSLGLNTEAFF. For the CDR3, the DNA is TGCGCCAGCAGCTTGGGGCTGAACACTGAAGCTTTCTTT.

The chain is built from TRBV6-2 or TRBV6-3 and TRBJ2-3; TRBD1 aligns across 7 bases. Germline-derived CDR1 and CDR2 are MNHEY and SVGEGT. V was pared by 5 bases and J by 4 bases, with 3 bases of the junction left unmatched. CDR3 length: 13 residues. The CDR3 nucleotides read TGTGCCAGCAGTCCCGACAGGGCAGATACGCAGTATTTT. It yields the protein CASSPDRADTQYF.

The chain links TRBV7-9 to TRBJ2-2; D not certain. This CDR3 has 15 amino acids. Trimming stripped 4 bases from V and 2 bases from J, with 11 bases between. Germline CDR1 reads SEHNR; CDR2 reads FQNEAQ (reference sequence). CDR3 DNA: TGTGCCAGCAGCTCTGGAGAACCCAACACCGGGGAGCTGTTTTTT. Its translation is CASSSGEPNTGELFF.

The rearrangement links TRBV28 to TRBJ1-1; D remains ambiguous. CDR3 length: 15 residues. CDR1 and CDR2 (germline): MDHEN, SYDVKM. Trimming stripped 4 bases from V and 4 bases from J, with 16 bases between. CDR3: CASSSLLQVGTEAFF. CDR3 bases: TGTGCCAGCAGTTCACTGCTCCAGGTAGGCACTGAAGCTTTCTTT.

This sequence joins TRBV5-6 and TRBJ1-1; tentative D call: TRBD1 (6 bases). In germline, CDR1 is SGHDT, CDR2 YYEEEE. CDR3 length: 16 residues. Trimming cost V 3 bases and J 0 bases, with 15 bases left between them. CDR3 amino acids: CASSSLQTGLNTEAFF. The CDR3, as DNA: TGTGCCAGCAGCTCCTTACAGACAGGCCTGAACACTGAAGCTTTCTTT.

The rearrangement links TRBV6-5 to TRBJ1-5, with D perhaps matching TRBD1 (5 bases). V gave up 6 bases and J gave up 4 bases, with 13 bases separating them. Germline assignment: CDR1 MNHEY and CDR2 SVGAGI. The CDR3 is made up of 14 amino acids. In DNA form, the CDR3 reads TGTGCCAGCAGCGGAAATCAGGGAAATCAGCCCCAGCATTTT. Translating it yields CASSGNQGNQPQHF.

The chain employs TRBV11-2 and TRBJ2-1; 8 bases align to TRBD1. The CDR3 is 14 amino acids. The germline CDR1 and CDR2 sequences are SGHAT and FQNNGV. Trimming took 5 bases from V and 6 from J; bases not matched to a gene: 6. The CDR3 DNA reads TGTGCCAGCAGCCTGCGAACAGGGGGCAATGAGCAGTTCTTC. Encoded protein: CASSLRTGGNEQFF. The whole variable domain, filled in from reference TRBV11-2 and TRBJ2-1, reads EAGVAQSPRYKIIEKRQSVAFWCNPISGHATLYWYQQILGQGPKLLIQFQNNGVVDDSQLPKDRFSAERLKGVDSTLKIQPAKLEDSAVYLCASSLRTGGNEQFFGPGTRLTVL.

The chain uses TRBV5-1 and TRBJ2-6; maybe TRBD1 (6 bases). Germline V gene sequence: CDR1 SGHRS, CDR2 YFSETQ. This CDR3 spans 21 amino acids. Deletions cut 3 bases from V and 0 bases from J, with 25 bases between. For the CDR3, the DNA is TGCGCCAGCAGCTCAACGGGTCGGACAGTGCTCGTTGGCTCTGGGGCCAACGTCCTGACTTTC. Protein sequence: CASSSTGRTVLVGSGANVLTF. The whole variable domain, remainder taken from reference TRBV5-1 and TRBJ2-6, is KAGVTQTPRYLIKTRGQQVTLSCSPISGHRSVSWYQQTPGQGLQFLFEYFSETQRNKGNFPGRFSGRQFSNSRSEMNVSTLELGDSALYLCASSSTGRTVLVGSGANVLTFGAGSRLTVL.

The J gene is TRBJ1-4, the V gene TRBV4-1, with no clear D. V shed 3 bases and J shed 8 bases, with 16 bases lying between them. Germline V CDR1 and CDR2: MGHRA, YSYEKL. This CDR3 is built from 15 residues. The CDR3 is CASSHVQMGREKLFF. The CDR3 DNA follows: TGCGCCAGCAGCCATGTCCAGATGGGGAGGGAAAAACTGTTTTTT.

This rearrangement joins TRBV19 to TRBJ2-5; D is undetermined. V shed 5 bases and J shed 3 bases, with 10 bases lying between them. This CDR3 is 13 amino acids long. Germline CDR1 and CDR2: LNHDA and SQIVND (reference sequence). CDR3: CASSLSTEETQYF. The DNA for the CDR3 is TGTGCCAGTAGTCTGTCCACGGAAGAGACCCAGTACTTC.

In its sample, this clone was seen once. The CDR3 nucleotides are TGTGCCAGCAGCTTGACAGCAGACACTGAAGCTTTCTTT. Protein: CASSLTADTEAFF. The rearrangement links TRBV5-6 to TRBJ1-1; D unclear. The CDR3 is made up of 13 amino acids. Germline assignment: CDR1 SGHDT and CDR2 YYEEEE. V lost 1 base, J lost 3 bases, and 7 bases lay in between.